The clone carrying this T cell receptor beta chain was seen repeatedly, ten times or more. Its antigen is undetermined. Distinct nucleotide sequences in the sample also encode this CDR3. This sample was included in a study of shared clonotypes between healthy human individuals. Study context: The people who gave samples were two women and a few men aged 18 to 49.

Trimming stripped 2 bases from V and 0 bases from J, with 14 bases between. Germline values: CDR1 SNHLY, CDR2 FYNNEI. The length of the CDR3 is 18 residues. Authors' methods: ImmunoSEQ gave junction-only sequences without quality scores, so filtering differed. The protocol was immunoSEQ multiplex PCR, while the TCRdb copy is restricted to in-frame clones and leaves out a portion. V and J calls plus clone size are reproduced from that table; the DNA served to infer D and trimming. This sample has some 530,000 clones; around 73% occur once, and the top ten carry about 11%. General observations from the study: Sequencing depth was expected to influence donor clonotype sharing.

Donors were Caucasian adults residing in Nashville, Tennessee, USA. The sequencing sample was made of PBMCs. The chain recombines TRBV2 with TRBJ1-6; possibly TRBD1 for D (6 bases). The TCR was taken from a woman aged 40 to 50 in good health. Some clones in this sample may be carry-over from other donors' samples. CDR3 DNA: TGTGCCAGCAGTGAAAGGGGACACGGGAGCTCCTATAATTCACCCCTCCACTTT. Its protein is CASSERGHGSSYNSPLHF.